The 7 T cell receptor beta chains below were found in one sample sequenced in a study of cytomegalovirus exposure and HLA in healthy donors. A multiplex PCR was run with 60 Vbeta primers and 13 Jbeta primers. Here immunoSEQ multiplex PCR was the method, and the copy in TCRdb shows in-frame clones only, minus some. Recorded for this sample: around 50,000 clones. Material: PBMCs. These receptors originate from a female donor in good health and CMV-seronegative.

The chain combines TRBV2 with TRBJ1-2, with 8 bases fitting TRBD1. Germline V gives CDR1 SNHLY, CDR2 FYNNEI. V was clipped by 6 bases and J by 4 bases; unmatched bases: 10. The CDR3 consists of 15 residues. The CDR3 coding sequence is TGTGCCAGCAGGGAACCCGGGACAGGCGGCTATGGCTACACCTTC. Translated, it gives CASREPGTGGYGYTF.

V is TRBV6-6 and J is TRBJ1-1, with D maybe TRBD1 (5 bases). The CDR3 is 14 amino acids. Germline assignment: CDR1 MNHNY and CDR2 SVGAGI (reference sequence). V was pared by 8 bases and J by 5 bases, with 18 bases between. The CDR3: CASLKEGPETEAFF. Written as DNA, the CDR3 is TGTGCCAGCTTGAAGGAGGGACCTGAAACTGAAGCTTTCTTT.

The J gene is TRBJ2-3, the V gene TRBV6-1, with TRBD1 as a possible D gene (6 bases). CDR1 MNHNS and CDR2 SASEGT come from the germline V gene. This CDR3 is built from 15 residues. Trimming left V 3 bases short and J 2 bases short, with 12 bases between. CDR3 sequence: CASSDRGRVTDTQYF. CDR3 nucleotides: TGTGCCAGCAGTGACAGGGGAAGGGTCACAGATACGCAGTATTTT.

V usage is TRBV11-3 and J usage is TRBJ2-2; D perhaps matches TRBD1 (5 bases). Germline V gene lookup returns CDR1 SGHNT and CDR2 YENEEA. This CDR3 has 15 amino acids. V was cut by 4 bases and J by 1 base, with 10 bases left in between. Here the CDR3 reads CASSWGRVNTGELFF. The CDR3 region has the DNA TGTGCCAGCAGCTGGGGCAGGGTGAACACCGGGGAGCTGTTTTTT.

V is TRBV2 and J is TRBJ1-1; D unclear. The CDR3 contains 15 residues. The V end was cut by 8 bases, the J end by 1 base, with 17 bases between. Germline assignment: CDR1 SNHLY and CDR2 FYNNEI. This CDR3 reads CASYMAGLSNTEAFF. The CDR3 bases are TGTGCCAGCTATATGGCAGGTTTATCGAACACTGAAGCTTTCTTT.

This sequence joins TRBV7-9 and TRBJ1-1; 7 bases fit TRBD1. The CDR3 length is 15 residues. The V segment lost 5 bases and the J segment 4 bases; nucleotides outside the gene matches: 10. Germline values: CDR1 SEHNR, CDR2 FQNEAQ (reference sequence). In DNA, the CDR3 is TGTGCCAGCAGCCAACAGGGACAGCTAAGCACTGAAGCTTTCTTT. Translated: CASSQQGQLSTEAFF.

The J gene is TRBJ2-1, the V gene TRBV7-9; D might be TRBD2 (6 bases). V was clipped by 3 bases and J by 5 bases, with 14 bases between them. This CDR3 is built from 15 residues. Germline assignment: CDR1 SEHNR and CDR2 FQNEAQ (reference sequence). CDR3 nucleotide sequence: TGTGCCAGCAGCTTGGGGGGAAGTGGAGACAATGAGCAGTTCTTC. Translation: CASSLGGSGDNEQFF.